This T cell receptor (beta chain) derives from a study of cytomegalovirus exposure and HLA in healthy donors. Germline values: CDR1 LNHDA, CDR2 SQIVND (reference sequence). Trimming took off 4 bases at V and 0 bases at J, with 7 bases between the two ends. The length of the CDR3 is 13 residues. PCR amplification relied on 60 Vbeta primers (plus 13 Jbeta primers). Clones were sequenced by immunoSEQ multiplex PCR, and TCRdb holds only the in-frame ones, with some missing. The data contain under 150,000 clones, 81% of them singletons. General study results and limits: Previous analysis showed most TCR beta V segments were productive about 87% or about 30% of the time. Per a later analysis, HLA-associated TCR beta chains showed more clonal expansion than other, equally common TCR beta chains. Cytomegalovirus association was assigned to 170 or so TCR beta chains.

About this clone itself: Its specificity is unknown.

What was sequenced was PBMCs. The chain combines TRBV19 with TRBJ2-7, with D tentatively TRBD1 (5 bases). The source is a man between 18 and 29 years old in good health and CMV-seronegative. This CDR3 reads CASSTGNSYEQYF. CDR3 bases: TGTGCCAGTAGTACAGGGAACTCCTACGAGCAGTACTTC.